This T cell receptor (beta chain) stems from a study of CD8 T cells in Susac syndrome. Study-wide results and caveats: That the number of individuals in its TCR sequencing and HLA analysis was relatively small was acknowledged by the study.

Random hexamers were used to reverse transcribe an amount of about 0.45 to 1 ug RNA. TCR beta CDR3 was amplified by immunoSEQ multiplex PCR. This amplification extended across 54 Vbeta and 13 Jbeta segments. MiXCR, applied by TCRdb to the immunoSEQ multiplex PCR reads, yields one record per CDR3 protein. Among roughly 130,000 distinct CDR3 sequences, 90% to 95% were seen once, and the ten largest hold more than 0.09%. As regards this clonotype: Its antigen is not identified.

The control group consisted of healthy donors matched for age and sex. Negative isolation was used for CD8+ and CD4+ T cells, and FACS enrichment was applied to TEMRA cells. V lost 4 bases to trimming and J lost 1 base, with 7 bases between them. This CDR3 has 13 residues. Germline V CDR1 and CDR2: KGHSH, LQKENI. The sample taken for sequencing was CD4+ T cells from PBMCs. The TCR sequence derives from a human donor in good health. J is TRBJ1-1 and V is TRBV18; perhaps TRBD1 as D (5 bases). The CDR3 region has the DNA TGTGCCAGCTCACTGGGGGAGAACACTGAAGCTTTCTTT. Translating it yields CASSLGENTEAFF.